This paragraph covers one TCR beta chain sequence. The method was immunoSEQ multiplex PCR; TCRdb's version includes in-frame clones alone and lacks a portion of them. This sample has about 260,000 clones, with around 89% found just once. The data belong to a study of blood T cell repertoires in COVID-19. Overall study: Samples representing acute and convalescent COVID-19 were sourced from the United States, Italy and Spain.

V was clipped by 0 bases and J by 0 bases; unmatched bases: 3. Germline CDR1 is SGDLS and CDR2 is YYNGEE. This CDR3 spans 16 amino acids. This clonotype was sampled from a woman between 40 and 50 years old with acute or convalescent COVID-19. The sequenced sample consisted of peripheral blood. The rearrangement uses TRBV9 and TRBJ2-1, with 7 bases that match TRBD1. CDR3 amino acids: CASSVAAGGSYNEQFF. The DNA for the CDR3 is TGTGCCAGCAGCGTAGCTGCAGGGGGCTCCTACAATGAGCAGTTCTTC.